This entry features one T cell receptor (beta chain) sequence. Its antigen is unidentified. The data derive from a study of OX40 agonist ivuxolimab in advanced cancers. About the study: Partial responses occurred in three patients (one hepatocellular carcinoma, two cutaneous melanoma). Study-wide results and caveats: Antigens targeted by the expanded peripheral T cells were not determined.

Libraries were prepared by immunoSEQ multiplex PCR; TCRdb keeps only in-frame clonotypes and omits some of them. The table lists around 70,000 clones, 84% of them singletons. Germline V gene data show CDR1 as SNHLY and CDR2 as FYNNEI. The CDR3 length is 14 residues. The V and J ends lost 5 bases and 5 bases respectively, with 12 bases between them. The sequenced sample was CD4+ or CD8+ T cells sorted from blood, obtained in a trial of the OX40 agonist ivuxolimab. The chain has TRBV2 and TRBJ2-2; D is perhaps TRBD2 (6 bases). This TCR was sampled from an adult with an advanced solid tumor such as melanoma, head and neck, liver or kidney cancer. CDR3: CASSFFSGTGELFF. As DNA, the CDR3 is TGTGCCAGCAGTTTCTTCAGCGGGACCGGGGAGCTGTTTTTT.